Here is one T cell receptor (beta chain) with its context. Its specificity is not known. This record comes from a study of blood T cells in healthy people across ages. Study results and caveats: Strongly correlated with naive T cell percentage was TCR beta diversity. With age, beta diversity per million T cells declined roughly linearly, significantly by approximately 40.

The CDR3 is made up of 17 amino acids. The V end lost 8 bases, the J end lost 0 bases, and 20 bases lay between the germline ends. In germline, CDR1 is SGHAT, CDR2 FQNNGV. The authors ran a second PCR of 7 to 11 cycles using a sample-barcoded 5' primer and a J-beta primer mix. One entry per CDR3 protein, called by TCRdb with MiXCR from the 5' RACE reads. The sample includes 600,000 or so distinct CDR3 sequences, around a fifth of them seen just once. This rearrangement joins TRBV11-2 to TRBJ2-4; D is possibly TRBD1 (5 bases). This receptor was taken from a man in his 70s in good health. Sequenced: blood. The CDR3 protein is CASLSRPAGQAKNIQYF. The CDR3 DNA reads TGTGCCAGCCTCTCACGCCCGGCCGGACAAGCCAAAAACATTCAGTACTTC.